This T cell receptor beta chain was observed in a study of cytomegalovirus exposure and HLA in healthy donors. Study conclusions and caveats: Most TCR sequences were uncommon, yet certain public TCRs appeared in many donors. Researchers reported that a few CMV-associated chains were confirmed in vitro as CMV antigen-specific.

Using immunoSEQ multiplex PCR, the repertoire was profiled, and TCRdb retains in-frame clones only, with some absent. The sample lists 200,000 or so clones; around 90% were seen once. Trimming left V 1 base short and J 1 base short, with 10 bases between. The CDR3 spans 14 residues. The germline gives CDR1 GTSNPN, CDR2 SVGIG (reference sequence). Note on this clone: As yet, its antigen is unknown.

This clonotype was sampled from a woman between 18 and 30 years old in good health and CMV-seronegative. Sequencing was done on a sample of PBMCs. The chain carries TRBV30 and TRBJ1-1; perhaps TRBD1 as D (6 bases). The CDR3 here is CAWSDGQSNTEAFF. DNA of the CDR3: TGTGCCTGGAGTGACGGACAGTCGAACACTGAAGCTTTCTTT.